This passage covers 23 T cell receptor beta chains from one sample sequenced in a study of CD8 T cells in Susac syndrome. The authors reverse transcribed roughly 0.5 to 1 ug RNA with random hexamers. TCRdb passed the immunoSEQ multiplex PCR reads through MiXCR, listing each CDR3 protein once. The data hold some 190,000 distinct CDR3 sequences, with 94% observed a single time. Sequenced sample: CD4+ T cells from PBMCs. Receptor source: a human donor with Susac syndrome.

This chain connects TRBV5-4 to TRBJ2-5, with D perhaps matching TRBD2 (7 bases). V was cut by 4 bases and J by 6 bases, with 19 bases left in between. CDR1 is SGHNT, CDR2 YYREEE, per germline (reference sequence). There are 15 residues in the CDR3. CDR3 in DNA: TGTGCCAGCAGCCAGCGGGACAATGAACAAAAGACCCAGTACTTC. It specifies CASSQRDNEQKTQYF. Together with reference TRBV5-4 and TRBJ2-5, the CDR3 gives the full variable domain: ETGVTQSPTHLIKTRGQQVTLRCSSQSGHNTVSWYQQALGQGPQFIFQYYREEENGRGNFPPRFSGLQFPNYSSELNVNALELDDSALYLCASSQRDNEQKTQYFGPGTRLLVL.

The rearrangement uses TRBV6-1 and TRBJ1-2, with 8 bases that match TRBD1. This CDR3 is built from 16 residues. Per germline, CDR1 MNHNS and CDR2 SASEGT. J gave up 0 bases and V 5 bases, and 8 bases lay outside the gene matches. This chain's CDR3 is CASSPEDRAANYGYTF. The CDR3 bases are TGTGCCAGCAGTCCAGAGGACAGGGCCGCTAACTATGGCTACACCTTC.

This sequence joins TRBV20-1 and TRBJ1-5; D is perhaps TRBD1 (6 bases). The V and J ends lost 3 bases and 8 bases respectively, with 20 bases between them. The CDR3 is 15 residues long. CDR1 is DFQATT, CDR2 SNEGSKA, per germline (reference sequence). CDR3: CSARIAGTSSKPQHF. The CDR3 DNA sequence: TGCAGTGCTAGGATAGCCGGGACATCCTCCAAGCCCCAGCATTTT.

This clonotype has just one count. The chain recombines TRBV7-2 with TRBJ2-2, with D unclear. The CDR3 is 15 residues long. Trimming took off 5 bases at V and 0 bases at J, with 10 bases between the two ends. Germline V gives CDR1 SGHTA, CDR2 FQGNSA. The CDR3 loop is CASSLRQPNTGELFF. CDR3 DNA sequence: TGTGCCAGCAGCCTACGACAACCGAACACCGGGGAGCTGTTTTTT.

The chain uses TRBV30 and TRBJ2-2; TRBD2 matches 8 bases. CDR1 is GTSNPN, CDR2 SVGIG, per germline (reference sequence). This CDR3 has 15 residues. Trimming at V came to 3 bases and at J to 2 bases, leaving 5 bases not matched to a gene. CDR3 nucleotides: TGTGCCTGGAGGTTCGGGGGGGGAAACACCGGGGAGCTGTTTTTT. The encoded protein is CAWRFGGGNTGELFF.

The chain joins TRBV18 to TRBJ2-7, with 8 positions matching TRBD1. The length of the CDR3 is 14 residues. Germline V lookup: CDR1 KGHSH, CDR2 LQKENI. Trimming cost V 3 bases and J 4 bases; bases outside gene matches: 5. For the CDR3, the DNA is TGTGCCAGCTCACCCCTGGGACAGGCGTACGAGCAGTACTTC. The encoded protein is CASSPLGQAYEQYF. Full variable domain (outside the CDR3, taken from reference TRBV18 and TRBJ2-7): NAGVMQNPRHLVRRRGQEARLRCSPMKGHSHVYWYRQLPEEGLKFMVYLQKENIIDESGMPKERFSAEFPKEGPSILRIQQVVRGDSAAYFCASSPLGQAYEQYFGPGTRLTVT.

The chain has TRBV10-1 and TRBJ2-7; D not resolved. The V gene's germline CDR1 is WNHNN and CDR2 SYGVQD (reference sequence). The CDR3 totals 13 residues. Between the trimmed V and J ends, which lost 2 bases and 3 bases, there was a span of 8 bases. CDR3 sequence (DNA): TGCGCCAGCAGTGAGGGGCCAAACTACGAGCAGTACTTC. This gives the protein CASSEGPNYEQYF.

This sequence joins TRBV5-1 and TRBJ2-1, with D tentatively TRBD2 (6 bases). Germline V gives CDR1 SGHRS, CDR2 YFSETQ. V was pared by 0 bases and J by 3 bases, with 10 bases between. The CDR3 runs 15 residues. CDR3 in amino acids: CASSLAPGDYNEQFF. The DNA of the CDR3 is TGCGCCAGCAGCTTGGCACCGGGGGACTACAATGAGCAGTTCTTC.

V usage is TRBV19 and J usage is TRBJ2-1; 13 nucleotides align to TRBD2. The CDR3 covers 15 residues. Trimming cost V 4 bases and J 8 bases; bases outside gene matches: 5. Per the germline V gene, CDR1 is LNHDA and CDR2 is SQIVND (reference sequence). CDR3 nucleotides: TGTGCCAGTAGTACTGGACTAGCGGGGGTAGATGAGCAGTTCTTC. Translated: CASSTGLAGVDEQFF.

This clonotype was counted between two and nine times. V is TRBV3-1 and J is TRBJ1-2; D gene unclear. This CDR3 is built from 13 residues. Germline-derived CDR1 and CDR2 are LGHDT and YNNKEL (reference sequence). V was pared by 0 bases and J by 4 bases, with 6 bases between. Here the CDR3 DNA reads TGTGCCAGCAGCCAAGAGGGCAGCTATGGCTACACCTTC. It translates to CASSQEGSYGYTF.

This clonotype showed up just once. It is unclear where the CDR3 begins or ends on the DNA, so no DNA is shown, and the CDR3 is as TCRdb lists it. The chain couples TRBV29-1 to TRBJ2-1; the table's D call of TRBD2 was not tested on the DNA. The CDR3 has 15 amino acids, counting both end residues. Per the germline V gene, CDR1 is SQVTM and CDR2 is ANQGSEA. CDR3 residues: CSVLTVPDFGNEQFF.

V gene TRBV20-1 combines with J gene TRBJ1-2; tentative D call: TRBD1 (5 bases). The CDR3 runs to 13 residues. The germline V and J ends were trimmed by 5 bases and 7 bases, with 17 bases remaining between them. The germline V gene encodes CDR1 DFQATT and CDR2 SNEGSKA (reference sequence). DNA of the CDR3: TGCAGTGCTCGAGGGGATTGGTCTTCTGGCTACACCTTC. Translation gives CSARGDWSSGYTF.

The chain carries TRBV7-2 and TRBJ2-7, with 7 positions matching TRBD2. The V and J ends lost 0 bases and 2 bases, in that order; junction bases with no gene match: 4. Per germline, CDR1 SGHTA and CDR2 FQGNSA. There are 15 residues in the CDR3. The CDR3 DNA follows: TGTGCCAGCAGCTTAGCCGCCGGGGGGACCTACGAGCAGTACTTC. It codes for CASSLAAGGTYEQYF.

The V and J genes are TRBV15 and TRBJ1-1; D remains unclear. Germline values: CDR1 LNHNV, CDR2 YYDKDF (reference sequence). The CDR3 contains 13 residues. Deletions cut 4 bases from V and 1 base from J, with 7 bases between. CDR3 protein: CATSKSSNTEAFF. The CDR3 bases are TGTGCCACCAGCAAGAGTTCGAACACTGAAGCTTTCTTT.

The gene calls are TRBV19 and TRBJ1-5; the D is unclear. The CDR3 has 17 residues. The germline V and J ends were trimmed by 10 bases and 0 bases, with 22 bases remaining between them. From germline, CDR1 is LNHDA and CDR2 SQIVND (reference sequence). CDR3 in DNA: TGTGCCACTCATTCTGGTGGAGCCTCGTATAGCAATCAGCCCCAGCATTTT. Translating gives CATHSGGASYSNQPQHF.

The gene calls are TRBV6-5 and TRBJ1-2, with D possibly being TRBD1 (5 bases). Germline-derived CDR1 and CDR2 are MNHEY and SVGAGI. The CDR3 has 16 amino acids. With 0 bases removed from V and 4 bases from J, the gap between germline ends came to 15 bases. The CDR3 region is CASSYSPQGGVYGYTF. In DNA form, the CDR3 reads TGTGCCAGCAGTTACTCCCCCCAGGGTGGTGTCTATGGCTACACCTTC.

CDR3 amino acids: CSARTDNTEAFF. The CDR3 nucleotides are TGCAGTGCCCGGACGGATAACACTGAAGCTTTCTTT. V and J are TRBV20-1 and TRBJ1-1; D gene unclear. The CDR3 is 12 residues long. CDR1 is DFQATT and CDR2 is SNEGSKA in the germline V gene (reference sequence). Trimming removed 6 bases at V and 2 bases at J, with 10 bases between.

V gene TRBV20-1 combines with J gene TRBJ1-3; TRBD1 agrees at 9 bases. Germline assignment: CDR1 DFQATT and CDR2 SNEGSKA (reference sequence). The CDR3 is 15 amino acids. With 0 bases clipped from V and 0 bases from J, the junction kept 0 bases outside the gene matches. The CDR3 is CSARETGGSGNTIYF. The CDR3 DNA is TGCAGTGCTAGAGAGACAGGGGGCTCTGGAAACACCATATATTTT.

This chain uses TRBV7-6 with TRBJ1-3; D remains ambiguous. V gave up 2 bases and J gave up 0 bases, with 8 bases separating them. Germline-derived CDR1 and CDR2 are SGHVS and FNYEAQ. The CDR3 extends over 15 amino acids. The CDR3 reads CASSLSAGSGNTIYF. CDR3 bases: TGTGCCAGCAGCTTAAGTGCAGGCTCTGGAAACACCATATATTTT.

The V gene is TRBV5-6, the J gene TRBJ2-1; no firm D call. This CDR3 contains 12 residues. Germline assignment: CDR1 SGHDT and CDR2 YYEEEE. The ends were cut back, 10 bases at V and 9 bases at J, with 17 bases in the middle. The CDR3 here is CAGSRPGREQFF. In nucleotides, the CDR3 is TGTGCCGGTTCGAGGCCCGGCCGTGAGCAGTTCTTC. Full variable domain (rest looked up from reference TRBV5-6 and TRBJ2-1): DAGVTQSPTHLIKTRGQQVTLRCSPKSGHDTVSWYQQALGQGPQFIFQYYEEEERQRGNFPDRFSGHQFPNYSSELNVNALLLGDSALYLCAGSRPGREQFFGPGTRLTVL.

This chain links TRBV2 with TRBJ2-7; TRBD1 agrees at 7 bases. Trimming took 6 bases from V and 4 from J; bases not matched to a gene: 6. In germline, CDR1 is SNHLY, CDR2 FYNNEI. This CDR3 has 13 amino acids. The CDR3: CASSRDSDYEQYF. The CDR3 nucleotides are TGTGCCAGCAGCCGGGACAGTGATTACGAGCAGTACTTC.

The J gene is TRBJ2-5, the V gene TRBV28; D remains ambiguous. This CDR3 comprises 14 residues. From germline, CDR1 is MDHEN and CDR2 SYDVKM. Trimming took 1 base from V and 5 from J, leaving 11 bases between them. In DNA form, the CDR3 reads TGTGCCAGCAGTTTATCGCCAGGCAGGGAGACCCAGTACTTC. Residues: CASSLSPGRETQYF.

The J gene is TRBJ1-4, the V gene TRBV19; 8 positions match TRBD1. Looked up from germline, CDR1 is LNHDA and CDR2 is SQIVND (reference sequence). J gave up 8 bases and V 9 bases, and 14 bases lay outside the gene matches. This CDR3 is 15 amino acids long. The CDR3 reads CASAISGGAPEKLFF. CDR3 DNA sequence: TGTGCCAGCGCGATATCAGGGGGCGCCCCGGAAAAACTGTTTTTT.